Below, 21 T cell receptor beta chains from the same sample are listed, as sequenced in a study of T cells after yellow fever vaccination. One entry per CDR3 protein results from TCRdb running MiXCR on the 5' RACE reads. The top ten clones hold 15% to 20% of a sample with 320,000 or so distinct CDR3 sequences, 7% to 10% of them seen once. Sequenced here: PBMCs, sampled roughly 47 days after the first yellow fever vaccination. The receptors shown here come from a young man who received the YFV17D yellow fever vaccine.

This clonotype has more than one count but fewer than ten. The V call is TRBV4-3, the J call TRBJ2-3, with a possible D match to TRBD1 (6 bases). This CDR3 is built from 17 residues. Looked up from germline, CDR1 is LGHNA and CDR2 is YSLEER. V was trimmed by 1 base and J by 5 bases, leaving 19 bases between them. The CDR3 nucleotides are TGCGCCAGCAGCCAAGGGCCCCCGGGACATCTGATAGATACGCAGTATTTT. Translated, it gives CASSQGPPGHLIDTQYF.

This clonotype was detected many times. The V call is TRBV12-3 or TRBV12-4, the J call TRBJ2-5; 8 positions agree with TRBD2. The CDR3 has 14 residues. Trimming took 4 bases from V and 3 from J; bases not matched to a gene: 4. As DNA, the CDR3 is TGTGCCAGCAGTTCGGGACTAGAGAAAGAGACCCAGTACTTC. This sequence encodes CASSSGLEKETQYF.

The chain links TRBV20-1 to TRBJ2-5, with 8 nucleotides matching TRBD2. Germline V CDR1 and CDR2: DFQATT, SNEGSKA (reference sequence). CDR3 length: 13 residues. The ends lost 5 bases at V and 7 bases at J; junction bases unmatched: 9. The DNA for the CDR3 is TGCAGTGCTCCCCCAGCGGGGGCCCGGACCCAGTACTTC. Residues: CSAPPAGARTQYF.

The rearrangement joins TRBV15 to TRBJ2-1, with D unclear. V lost 1 base and J 6 bases, leaving 10 bases between the germline ends. CDR3 length: 14 residues. Germline-derived CDR1 and CDR2 are LNHNV and YYDKDF (reference sequence). The CDR3 DNA reads as TGTGCCACCAGCAGAGTTCTAGGCTTCAATGAGCAGTTCTTC. Translating gives CATSRVLGFNEQFF.

This clonotype was seen only a few times. V usage is TRBV2 and J usage is TRBJ2-7; D is undetermined. Germline V gene lookup returns CDR1 SNHLY and CDR2 FYNNEI. The CDR3 consists of 14 residues. Trimming stripped 10 bases from V and 0 bases from J, with 16 bases between. The CDR3 DNA is TGTGCCACCAAACCTGACGGACCCTCCTACGAGCAGTACTTC. Its translation: CATKPDGPSYEQYF.

V and J are TRBV7-2 and TRBJ1-2, with a weak D call TRBD1 (5 bases). The CDR3 totals 12 residues. Germline V CDR1 and CDR2: SGHTA, FQGNSA. The V end lost 6 bases, the J end lost 6 bases, and 11 bases lay between the germline ends. The CDR3 reads CASRTQGDGYTF. The CDR3 nucleotides are TGTGCCAGCAGGACCCAGGGAGATGGCTACACCTTC.

There are a few counts of this clonotype. The chain uses TRBV19 and TRBJ2-1; a weak D match, TRBD1 (6 bases). This CDR3 comprises 14 residues. V was pared by 5 bases and J by 4 bases, with 12 bases between. Germline lookup yields CDR1 LNHDA and CDR2 SQIVND (reference sequence). The CDR3 loop reads CASSPPRGYNEQFF. The CDR3 nucleotides read TGTGCCAGTAGTCCTCCCAGGGGATACAATGAGCAGTTCTTC.

This clonotype was detected ten times or more. The gene calls are TRBV6-1 and TRBJ1-3, with D perhaps matching TRBD1 (6 bases). The CDR3 length is 18 residues. Trimming took 4 bases from V and 2 from J, leaving 21 bases between them. Germline loops: CDR1 MNHNS, CDR2 SASEGT. CDR3 loop: CASSVRGGPLRAGNTIYF. The CDR3 DNA reads as TGTGCCAGCAGTGTCCGGGGGGGGCCTCTAAGAGCTGGAAACACCATATATTTT.

The chain couples TRBV7-2 to TRBJ2-1; 11 positions match TRBD2. The CDR3 extends over 15 amino acids. V lost 3 bases, J lost 7 bases, and 5 bases stayed unmatched. Germline V gene sequence: CDR1 SGHTA, CDR2 FQGNSA. As DNA, the CDR3 is TGTGCCAGCAGCTTCACTAGCGGGGGAGAGAATGAGCAGTTCTTC. Its protein is CASSFTSGGENEQFF. The full variable domain, in which reference TRBV7-2 and TRBJ2-1 provide the parts outside the CDR3, is GAGVSQSPSNKVTEKGKDVELRCDPISGHTALYWYRQSLGQGLEFLIYFQGNSAPDKSGLPSDRFSAERTGGSVSTLTIQRTQQEDSAVYLCASSFTSGGENEQFFGPGTRLTVL.

This chain uses TRBV7-9 with TRBJ1-5; maybe TRBD1 (5 bases). V was cut by 6 bases and J by 9 bases, with 15 bases left in between. Germline V lookup: CDR1 SEHNR, CDR2 FQNEAQ (reference sequence). The CDR3 covers 13 residues. CDR3 amino acids: CASRTDSGGPQHF. The CDR3 DNA reads as TGTGCCAGCAGAACAGACAGTGGTGGGCCCCAGCATTTT.

The chain carries TRBV7-8 and TRBJ1-1, with a tentative D call TRBD1 (6 bases). V shed 2 bases and J shed 6 bases, with 19 bases lying between them. CDR1 and CDR2 (germline): SGHVS, FQNEAQ. There are 16 residues in the CDR3. In DNA form, the CDR3 reads TGTGCCAGCAGCTTAAACAGGGCCGCAGTAGTGCCTGAAGCTTTCTTT. Protein product: CASSLNRAAVVPEAFF. Variable domain in full (rest from reference TRBV7-8 and TRBJ1-1): GAGVSQSPRYKVAKRGQDVALRCDPISGHVSLFWYQQALGQGPEFLTYFQNEAQLDKSGLPSDRFFAERPEGSVSTLKIQRTQQEDSAVYLCASSLNRAAVVPEAFFGQGTRLTVV.

The rearrangement uses TRBV6-4 and TRBJ2-7, with D hard to call. CDR3 length: 13 amino acids. V gave up 4 bases and J gave up 2 bases, with 9 bases separating them. Germline lookup yields CDR1 MRHNA and CDR2 SNTAGT. The DNA of the CDR3 is TGTGCCAGCAGTGGCTCTGACGCCTACGAGCAGTACGTC. Amino acid sequence: CASSGSDAYEQYV.

This clonotype was recorded a few times. The V gene is TRBV3-1, the J gene TRBJ1-6; D uncertain. The CDR3 has 14 amino acids. The V end lost 0 bases, the J end lost 8 bases, and 8 bases lay between the germline ends. CDR1 is LGHDT and CDR2 is YNNKEL in the germline V gene (reference sequence). The CDR3 DNA reads TGTGCCAGCAGCCAAGAATATTCAGATTCACCCCTCCACTTT. Amino acid sequence: CASSQEYSDSPLHF.

This sequence joins TRBV9 and TRBJ1-6; TRBD1 might be the D (5 bases). Germline loops: CDR1 SGDLS, CDR2 YYNGEE. The CDR3 totals 17 residues. Trimming pared 0 bases from V and 5 bases from J, leaving 15 bases between. This CDR3 reads CASSVGRGGSDNSPLHF. In DNA, the CDR3 is TGTGCCAGCAGCGTAGGAAGGGGAGGCTCGGATAATTCACCCCTCCACTTT.

In its sample, this clonotype was seen a few times. The chain combines TRBV19 with TRBJ2-1; tentatively, D is TRBD2 (7 bases). The CDR3 is 14 residues long. Germline V gives CDR1 LNHDA, CDR2 SQIVND (reference sequence). V was clipped by 3 bases and J by 10 bases, with 16 bases between them. The CDR3 nucleotides read TGTGCCAGTAGTATGGATCGGGGGGCACAGGAGCAGTTCTTC. This codes for CASSMDRGAQEQFF.

This clonotype has just a few counts. The rearrangement uses TRBV7-9 and TRBJ1-6; TRBD1 aligns across 9 bases. V was pared by 3 bases and J by 14 bases, with 14 bases of the junction left unmatched. Germline CDR1 SEHNR, CDR2 FQNEAQ (reference sequence). The CDR3 length is 16 residues. CDR3 amino acids: CASSFTPGQGPSSLHF. CDR3 nucleotides: TGTGCCAGCAGCTTCACACCGGGACAGGGCCCTTCTTCCCTCCACTTT.

The genes are TRBV9 and TRBJ2-1, with 7 bases matching TRBD2. This CDR3 spans 16 amino acids. Germline trimming cut 0 bases from V and 8 bases from J; bases unmatched to any gene: 11. The V gene's germline CDR1 is SGDLS and CDR2 YYNGEE. The DNA for the CDR3 is TGTGCCAGCAGCGTAGCTACTGGACTAGGCCCCGATGAGCAGTTCTTC. This codes for CASSVATGLGPDEQFF.

There are many counts of this clonotype. The chain uses TRBV5-1 and TRBJ2-5; TRBD1 is a possible D gene (5 bases). V was pared by 5 bases and J by 0 bases, with 11 bases between. Germline CDR1 and CDR2: SGHRS and YFSETQ. This CDR3 has 14 residues. Written as DNA, the CDR3 is TGCGCCAGCAGAAGGTGGGGCAACCAAGAGACCCAGTACTTC. Translating it yields CASRRWGNQETQYF.

This clonotype was seen many times. The chain carries TRBV7-9 and TRBJ2-1; TRBD1 agrees at 7 bases. V shed 3 bases and J 13 bases; nucleotides not matched to a gene: 18. The CDR3 extends over 16 amino acids. Germline CDR1 reads SEHNR; CDR2 reads FQNEAQ (reference sequence). CDR3 amino acids: CASSFVRDRNGLTQFF. CDR3 coding DNA: TGTGCCAGCAGCTTCGTAAGGGACAGAAATGGACTTACCCAGTTCTTC.

The sample holds many counts of this clonotype. The chain couples TRBV6-5 to TRBJ1-4; D not resolved. Germline assignment: CDR1 MNHEY and CDR2 SVGAGI. Trimming cost V 5 bases and J 8 bases, with 18 bases left between them. This CDR3 comprises 15 residues. The CDR3 region is CASSLGFQVGEKLFF. CDR3 nucleotides: TGTGCCAGCAGTCTCGGGTTCCAAGTTGGGGAAAAACTGTTTTTT.

The chain is built from TRBV20-1 and TRBJ1-2, with D maybe TRBD1 (6 bases). This CDR3 is built from 13 residues. V lost 6 bases, J lost 2 bases, and 13 bases lay in between. Germline V CDR1 and CDR2: DFQATT, SNEGSKA (reference sequence). The CDR3 is CSAPDRSNYGYTF. The CDR3 DNA sequence: TGCAGTGCCCCGGACAGAAGCAACTATGGCTACACCTTC.